The 30 T cell receptor beta chains given below trace back to one sample, sequenced in a study of blood T cell repertoires in COVID-19. This table comes from immunoSEQ multiplex PCR, and its TCRdb copy is limited to in-frame clones, with some not included. Found here are about 18,000 clones, about nine tenths of them singletons; the top ten hold 6% to 8.5%. The sample was peripheral blood. These receptors all stem from a human donor in a cohort sampled during active COVID-19.

The chain uses TRBV18 and TRBJ1-4, with D maybe TRBD1 (5 bases). Trimming removed 3 bases at V and 7 bases at J, with 12 bases between. The CDR3 is 14 residues long. The germline V gene has CDR1 KGHSH and CDR2 LQKENI. The CDR3 here is CASSPEGKSEKLFF. The CDR3 nucleotides read TGTGCCAGCTCACCGGAGGGGAAAAGTGAAAAACTGTTTTTT.

The rearrangement uses TRBV4-1 and TRBJ2-1; D gene unclear. V shed 0 bases and J shed 0 bases, with 9 bases lying between them. Germline CDR1 is MGHRA and CDR2 is YSYEKL. The CDR3 consists of 16 residues. The CDR3: CASSQDDTNSYNEQFF. As DNA, the CDR3 is TGCGCCAGCAGCCAAGATGACACCAACTCCTACAATGAGCAGTTCTTC.

This chain joins TRBV27 and TRBJ1-1; D may be TRBD1 (6 bases). V lost 5 bases and J lost 0, with 13 bases in between. The CDR3 covers 15 residues. Germline CDR1 reads MNHEY; CDR2 reads SMNVEV (reference sequence). CDR3 DNA: TGTGCCAGCAGTCCTTACAGGGACGTGAACACTGAAGCTTTCTTT. The encoded protein is CASSPYRDVNTEAFF.

V and J are TRBV7-9 and TRBJ1-6; 12 bases fit TRBD1. CDR1 is SEHNR, CDR2 FQNEAQ, per germline (reference sequence). The CDR3 spans 19 residues. V shed 6 bases and J 4 bases; nucleotides not matched to a gene: 13. CDR3 nucleotide sequence: TGTGCCAGCAGTTCAACCGGGACAGGGGGCTTCTTTTATAATTCACCCCTCCACTTT. Residues: CASSSTGTGGFFYNSPLHF. The whole variable domain, filled in from reference TRBV7-9 and TRBJ1-6, reads DTGVSQNPRHKITKRGQNVTFRCDPISEHNRLYWYRQTLGQGPEFLTYFQNEAQLEKSRLLSDRFSAERPKGSFSTLEIQRTEQGDSAMYLCASSSTGTGGFFYNSPLHFGNGTRLTVT.

V is TRBV7-9 and J is TRBJ2-1; 9 bases are shared with TRBD2. The CDR3 runs 16 residues. Germline V CDR1 and CDR2: SEHNR, FQNEAQ (reference sequence). Trimming removed 5 bases from V and 5 bases from J; junction bases left unmatched: 10. The CDR3 sequence is CASSTSGTSRNNEQFF. In DNA, the CDR3 is TGTGCCAGCAGCACGTCCGGGACTAGCAGAAACAATGAGCAGTTCTTC.

V gene TRBV7-9 combines with J gene TRBJ1-5; a possible D gene is TRBD1 (5 bases). V was shortened by 4 bases and J by 2 bases, with 15 bases between the two germline ends. The CDR3 runs 16 residues. CDR1 is SEHNR, CDR2 FQNEAQ, per germline (reference sequence). The DNA of the CDR3 is TGTGCCAGCAGCTCGGGACTGAGTGGGGGCAATCAGCCCCAGCATTTT. This sequence encodes CASSSGLSGGNQPQHF.

The chain has TRBV6-2 or TRBV6-3 and TRBJ2-7; tentative D call: TRBD1 (5 bases). CDR3 length equals 12 residues. V shed 2 bases and J shed 5 bases, with 7 bases lying between them. Germline lookup yields CDR1 MNHEY and CDR2 SVGEGT. The CDR3 sequence: CASSYQGHEQYF. Here the CDR3 DNA reads TGTGCCAGCAGTTACCAGGGCCACGAGCAGTACTTC.

This chain joins TRBV7-8 and TRBJ2-7; 7 nucleotides line up with TRBD1. Germline CDR1 reads SGHVS; CDR2 reads FQNEAQ. J gave up 4 bases and V 5 bases, and 23 bases lay outside the gene matches. CDR3 length: 19 amino acids. CDR3 residues: CASSPLPQQRDRDIYEQYF. The CDR3 coding sequence is TGTGCCAGCAGCCCCCTCCCCCAGCAAAGAGACAGGGATATTTACGAGCAGTACTTC.

This rearrangement joins TRBV25-1 to TRBJ2-7, with 10 bases matching TRBD1. The germline V gene encodes CDR1 MGHDK and CDR2 SYGVNS. Trimming at V came to 6 bases and at J to 6 bases, leaving 5 bases not matched to a gene. CDR3 length: 13 amino acids. The CDR3 nucleotides are TGTGCCAGCAGAGACAGGGGGCCCTCCGAGCAGTACTTC. The encoded protein is CASRDRGPSEQYF.

CDR3 loop: CASSWQGATNEKLFF. In nucleotides, the CDR3 is TGTGCCAGCAGCTGGCAGGGTGCGACTAATGAAAAACTGTTTTTT. V and J are TRBV7-6 and TRBJ1-4, with a weak D call TRBD1 (5 bases). The V and J ends lost 4 bases and 2 bases respectively, with 11 bases between them. Per germline, CDR1 SGHVS and CDR2 FNYEAQ. CDR3 length: 15 residues.

The V call is TRBV9, the J call TRBJ2-2, with TRBD2 matching 10 bases. The CDR3 extends over 15 amino acids. J was trimmed by 5 bases and V by 0 bases; bases with no gene match: 1. The germline CDR1 and CDR2 sequences are SGDLS and YYNGEE. The CDR3 sequence: CASSVAAGGTGELFF. CDR3 in DNA: TGTGCCAGCAGCGTAGCAGCGGGAGGGACCGGGGAGCTGTTTTTT.

This chain uses TRBV11-2 with TRBJ2-3, with 11 bases aligning to TRBD1. The CDR3 spans 15 residues. Germline CDR1 and CDR2: SGHAT and FQNNGV. J was trimmed by 4 bases and V by 5 bases; bases with no gene match: 5. CDR3 region: CASSPRTGGADTQYF. DNA of the CDR3: TGTGCCAGCAGCCCCCGGACAGGGGGCGCAGATACGCAGTATTTT.

This rearrangement joins TRBV7-9 to TRBJ2-1; TRBD1 might be the D (6 bases). The CDR3 loop spans 15 amino acids. In germline, CDR1 is SEHNR, CDR2 FQNEAQ (reference sequence). Trimming left V 5 bases short and J 0 bases short, with 11 bases between. As DNA, the CDR3 is TGTGCCAGCAGCACGAGAGGGGGCTCCTACAATGAGCAGTTCTTC. This codes for CASSTRGGSYNEQFF.

The chain has TRBV5-5 and TRBJ2-5, with TRBD1 matching over 7 bases. CDR1 is SGHKS, CDR2 YYEKEE, per germline (reference sequence). With 4 bases clipped from V and 2 bases from J, the junction kept 8 bases outside the gene matches. This CDR3 has 15 residues. CDR3 nucleotide sequence: TGTGCCAGCAGCGGAATGACAGGGCGGCAAGAGACCCAGTACTTC. This encodes CASSGMTGRQETQYF. Drawing the rest from reference TRBV5-5 and TRBJ2-5, the complete variable domain is DAGVTQSPTHLIKTRGQQVTLRCSPISGHKSVSWYQQVLGQGPQFIFQYYEKEERGRGNFPDRFSARQFPNYSSELNVNALLLGDSALYLCASSGMTGRQETQYFGPGTRLLVL.

In nucleotides, the CDR3 is TGTGCCAGCAGGACGAGGACAGGGAATCAGCCCCAGCATTTT. It codes for CASRTRTGNQPQHF. The gene calls are TRBV2 and TRBJ1-5; TRBD1 aligns across 8 bases. With 6 bases clipped from V and 4 bases from J, the junction kept 5 bases outside the gene matches. The germline V gene has CDR1 SNHLY and CDR2 FYNNEI. CDR3 length: 14 amino acids.

This rearrangement joins TRBV6-5 to TRBJ1-6; TRBD1 might be the D (5 bases). Germline V gives CDR1 MNHEY, CDR2 SVGAGI. CDR3 size: 14 residues. Trimming removed 4 bases from V and 7 bases from J, with 11 bases in between. CDR3 bases: TGTGCCAGCAGTTCCCGCGGGGGGAATTCACCCCTCCACTTT. This sequence encodes CASSSRGGNSPLHF.

V usage is TRBV7-6 and J usage is TRBJ2-3; 7 bases map to TRBD2. Germline V CDR1 and CDR2: SGHVS, FNYEAQ. V lost 1 base to trimming and J lost 1 base; unmatched junction nucleotides: 5. The CDR3 sequence is 16 residues long. CDR3 sequence: CASSLDKRERTDTQYF. The DNA of the CDR3 is TGTGCCAGCAGCTTAGACAAGCGGGAACGCACAGATACGCAGTATTTT.

The chain links TRBV5-1 to TRBJ2-3; 8 nucleotides match TRBD2. V shed 0 bases and J 2 bases; nucleotides not matched to a gene: 5. The CDR3 extends over 16 amino acids. Germline V gives CDR1 SGHRS, CDR2 YFSETQ. CDR3 protein: CASSLAGGAYTDTQYF. The CDR3 DNA is TGCGCCAGCAGCTTGGCCGGGGGGGCCTACACAGATACGCAGTATTTT.

The chain has TRBV6-1 and TRBJ2-3; TRBD2 might be the D (6 bases). The CDR3 contains 17 residues. Trimming cost V 0 bases and J 5 bases, with 18 bases left between them. Germline values: CDR1 MNHNS, CDR2 SASEGT. The CDR3 spells CASSEAHWRESGDTQYF. CDR3 DNA: TGTGCCAGCAGTGAAGCCCATTGGCGGGAAAGTGGAGATACGCAGTATTTT.

The V call is TRBV10-3, the J call TRBJ1-5, with 8 bases fitting TRBD1. The CDR3 totals 14 residues. Germline loops: CDR1 ENHRY, CDR2 SYGVKD. Losses at the gene ends were 3 bases for V and 4 bases for J; bases not matched to a gene: 2. This chain's CDR3 is CAISDRQGNQPQHF. The DNA for the CDR3 is TGTGCCATCAGTGACCGACAGGGGAATCAGCCCCAGCATTTT.

The V and J genes are TRBV5-6 and TRBJ2-7, with D unresolved. The CDR3 contains 12 residues. With 1 base removed from V and 7 bases from J, the gap between germline ends came to 9 bases. Per the germline V gene, CDR1 is SGHDT and CDR2 is YYEEEE. The CDR3 coding sequence is TGTGCCAGCAGCTTGTACAGAAGGGAGCAGTACTTC. It specifies CASSLYRREQYF.

This clone has a handful of counts. V is TRBV5-1 and J is TRBJ1-3; no firm D call. There are 14 residues in the CDR3. Germline CDR1 is SGHRS and CDR2 is YFSETQ. Trimming removed 4 bases from V and 0 bases from J, with 8 bases in between. Written as DNA, the CDR3 is TGCGCCAGCAGCCCCTTAGACTCTGGAAACACCATATATTTT. Residues: CASSPLDSGNTIYF.

This clone was seen just once. The chain carries TRBV9 and TRBJ2-1; 10 positions agree with TRBD2. Looked up from germline, CDR1 is SGDLS and CDR2 is YYNGEE. The CDR3 loop spans 15 amino acids. J gave up 7 bases and V 4 bases, and 8 bases lay outside the gene matches. This CDR3 is CASSPEAGGLNEQFF. CDR3 bases: TGTGCCAGCAGCCCTGAAGCGGGGGGGCTTAATGAGCAGTTCTTC.

The chain recombines TRBV11-3 with TRBJ2-7, with 10 bases identical to TRBD2. The CDR3 contains 15 residues. Per germline, CDR1 SGHNT and CDR2 YENEEA. Unmatched junction bases numbered 4, after V lost 3 bases and J lost 2 bases. This CDR3 is CASSLGTSDAYEQYF. The CDR3 nucleotides are TGTGCCAGCAGCTTGGGGACTAGCGACGCCTACGAGCAGTACTTC.

The gene calls are TRBV7-9 and TRBJ1-5, with TRBD1 matching 7 bases. Per germline, CDR1 SEHNR and CDR2 FQNEAQ (reference sequence). The CDR3 extends over 16 amino acids. Trimming at V came to 3 bases and at J to 1 base, leaving 6 bases not matched to a gene. The CDR3 coding sequence is TGTGCCAGCAGCTTGCACGGGACAGCCAGCAATCAGCCCCAGCATTTT. Translating it yields CASSLHGTASNQPQHF.

The chain is built from TRBV4-1 and TRBJ2-1; no reliable D call. CDR1 and CDR2 (germline): MGHRA, YSYEKL. V was shortened by 0 bases and J by 2 bases, with 11 bases between the two germline ends. CDR3 length: 16 residues. The CDR3 sequence is CASSQEWPAAYNEQFF. The DNA of the CDR3 is TGCGCCAGCAGCCAAGAGTGGCCTGCGGCCTACAATGAGCAGTTCTTC.

The chain links TRBV2 to TRBJ2-5; no firm D call. Trimming pared 8 bases from V and 5 bases from J, leaving 15 bases between. CDR1 SNHLY and CDR2 FYNNEI come from the germline V gene. The length of the CDR3 is 13 residues. As DNA, the CDR3 is TGTGCCAGCGTGGCAGGTCGTTGGGAGACCCAGTACTTC. Translation gives CASVAGRWETQYF.

The chain joins TRBV5-1 to TRBJ1-1; the match to TRBD1 covers 8 bases. The germline V gene has CDR1 SGHRS and CDR2 YFSETQ. J gave up 1 base and V 4 bases, and 6 bases lay outside the gene matches. The CDR3 extends over 15 amino acids. CDR3 sequence (DNA): TGCGCCAGCAGCGTTACAGGGGGTTCGAACACTGAAGCTTTCTTT. This encodes CASSVTGGSNTEAFF.

This chain connects TRBV3-1 (or the pseudogene TRBV3-2) to TRBJ2-3; the D gene is possibly TRBD2 (6 bases). CDR1 is LGHDT, CDR2 YNNKEL, per germline (reference sequence). Trimming removed 0 bases at V and 4 bases at J, with 17 bases between. The CDR3 runs 17 residues. The CDR3 region is CASSQDLRGEKADTQYF. CDR3 nucleotides: TGTGCCAGCAGCCAAGATTTGCGCGGGGAAAAAGCAGATACGCAGTATTTT.

The V call is TRBV12-3 or TRBV12-4, the J call TRBJ1-1; TRBD1 matches at 8 bases. The CDR3 is made up of 13 amino acids. The trim removed 10 bases at V and 6 bases at J, leaving 10 bases unmatched. The CDR3 reads CATHRTGISEAFF. In DNA, the CDR3 is TGTGCCACGCATCGGACAGGGATCTCTGAAGCTTTCTTT.